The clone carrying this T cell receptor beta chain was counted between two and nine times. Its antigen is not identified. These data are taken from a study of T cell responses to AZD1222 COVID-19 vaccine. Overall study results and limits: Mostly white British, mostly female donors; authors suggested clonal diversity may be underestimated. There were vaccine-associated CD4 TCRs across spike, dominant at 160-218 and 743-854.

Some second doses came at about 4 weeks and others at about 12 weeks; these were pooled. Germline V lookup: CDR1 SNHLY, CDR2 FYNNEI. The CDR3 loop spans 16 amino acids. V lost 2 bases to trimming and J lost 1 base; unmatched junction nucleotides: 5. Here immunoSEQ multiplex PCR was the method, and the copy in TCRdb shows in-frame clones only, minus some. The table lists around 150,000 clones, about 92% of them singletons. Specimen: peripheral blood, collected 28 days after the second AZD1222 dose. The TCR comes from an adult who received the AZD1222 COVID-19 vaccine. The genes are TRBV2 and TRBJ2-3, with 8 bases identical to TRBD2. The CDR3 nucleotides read TGTGCCAGCAGTGAATGGCTAGCGGGCGGCACAGATACGCAGTATTTT. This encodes CASSEWLAGGTDTQYF.